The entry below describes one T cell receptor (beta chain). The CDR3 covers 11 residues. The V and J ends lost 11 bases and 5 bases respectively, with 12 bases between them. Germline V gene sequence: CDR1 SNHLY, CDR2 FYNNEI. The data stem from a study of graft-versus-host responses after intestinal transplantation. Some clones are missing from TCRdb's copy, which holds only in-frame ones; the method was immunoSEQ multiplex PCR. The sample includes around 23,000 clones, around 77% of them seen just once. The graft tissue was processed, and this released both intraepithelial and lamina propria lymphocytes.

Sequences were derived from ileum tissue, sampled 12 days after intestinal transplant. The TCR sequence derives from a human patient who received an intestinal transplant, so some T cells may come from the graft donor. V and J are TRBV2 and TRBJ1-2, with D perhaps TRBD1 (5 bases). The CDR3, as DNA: TGTGCCGGATCGGGGGTTTATGGCTACACCTTC. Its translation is CAGSGVYGYTF. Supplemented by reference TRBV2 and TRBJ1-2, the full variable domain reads EPEVTQTPSHQVTQMGQEVILRCVPISNHLYFYWYRQILGQKVEFLVSFYNNEISEKSEIFDDQFSVERPDGSNFTLKIRSTKLEDSAMYFCAGSGVYGYTFGSGTRLTVV.